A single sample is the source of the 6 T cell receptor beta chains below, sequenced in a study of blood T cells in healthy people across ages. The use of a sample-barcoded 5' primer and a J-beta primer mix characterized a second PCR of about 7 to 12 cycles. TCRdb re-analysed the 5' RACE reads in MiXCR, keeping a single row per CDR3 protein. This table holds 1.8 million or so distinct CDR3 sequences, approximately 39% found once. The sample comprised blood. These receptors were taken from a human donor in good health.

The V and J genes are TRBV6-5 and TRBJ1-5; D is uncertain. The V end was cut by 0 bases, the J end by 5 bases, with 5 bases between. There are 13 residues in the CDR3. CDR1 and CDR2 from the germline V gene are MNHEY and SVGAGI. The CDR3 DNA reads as TGTGCCAGCAGTTACTCGATTCATCAGCCCCAGCATTTT. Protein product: CASSYSIHQPQHF.

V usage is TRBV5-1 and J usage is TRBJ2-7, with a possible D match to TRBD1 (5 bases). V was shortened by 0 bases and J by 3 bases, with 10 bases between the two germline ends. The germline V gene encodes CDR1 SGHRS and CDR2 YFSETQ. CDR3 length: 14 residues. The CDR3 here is CASSLEQVNYEQYF. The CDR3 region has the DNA TGCGCCAGCAGCTTGGAACAGGTCAACTACGAGCAGTACTTC.

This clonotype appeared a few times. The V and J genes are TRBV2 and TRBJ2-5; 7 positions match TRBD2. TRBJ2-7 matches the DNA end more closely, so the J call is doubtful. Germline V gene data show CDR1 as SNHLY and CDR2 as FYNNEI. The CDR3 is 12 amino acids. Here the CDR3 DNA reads TGTGCCAGCAGTGTTGGGAGGGTCGAGCAGTACTTC. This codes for CASSVGRVEQYF.

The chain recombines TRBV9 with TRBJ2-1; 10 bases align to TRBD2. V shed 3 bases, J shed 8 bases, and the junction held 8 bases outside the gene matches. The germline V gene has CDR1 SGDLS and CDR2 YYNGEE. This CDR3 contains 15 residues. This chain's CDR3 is CASSGSGGSMDEQFF. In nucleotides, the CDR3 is TGTGCCAGCAGCGGTAGCGGGGGGTCTATGGATGAGCAGTTCTTC.

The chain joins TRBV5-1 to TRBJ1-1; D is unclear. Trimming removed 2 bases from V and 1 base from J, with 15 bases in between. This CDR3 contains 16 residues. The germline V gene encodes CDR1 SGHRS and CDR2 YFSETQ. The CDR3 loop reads CASSFGGRQANTEAFF. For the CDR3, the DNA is TGCGCCAGCAGCTTTGGAGGTCGGCAGGCGAACACTGAAGCTTTCTTT.

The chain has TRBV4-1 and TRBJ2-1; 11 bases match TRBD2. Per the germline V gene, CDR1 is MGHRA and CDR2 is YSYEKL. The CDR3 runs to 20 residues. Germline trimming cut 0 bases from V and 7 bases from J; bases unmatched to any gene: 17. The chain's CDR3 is CASSQDSRSSIAGGRNEQFF. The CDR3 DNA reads TGCGCCAGCAGCCAAGATTCCCGGTCTTCGATAGCGGGGGGGCGGAATGAGCAGTTCTTC.